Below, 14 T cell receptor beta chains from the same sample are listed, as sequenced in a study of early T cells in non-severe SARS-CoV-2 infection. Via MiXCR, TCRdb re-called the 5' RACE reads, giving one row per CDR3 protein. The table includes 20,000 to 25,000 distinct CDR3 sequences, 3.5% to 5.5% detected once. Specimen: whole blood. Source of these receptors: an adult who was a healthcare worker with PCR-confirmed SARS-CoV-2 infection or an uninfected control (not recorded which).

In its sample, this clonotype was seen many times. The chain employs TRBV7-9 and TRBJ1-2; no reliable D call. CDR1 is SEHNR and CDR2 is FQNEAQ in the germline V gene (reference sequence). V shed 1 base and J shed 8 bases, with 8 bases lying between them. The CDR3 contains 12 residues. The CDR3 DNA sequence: TGTGCCAGCAGCTTAGATGTCGGGGGCTACACCTTC. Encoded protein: CASSLDVGGYTF.

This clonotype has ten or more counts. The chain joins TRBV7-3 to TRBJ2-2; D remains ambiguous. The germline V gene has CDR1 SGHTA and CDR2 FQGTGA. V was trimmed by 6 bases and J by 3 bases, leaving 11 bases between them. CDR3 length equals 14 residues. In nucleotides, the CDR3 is TGTGCCAGCAGATCAGGTCGCGACACCGGGGAGCTGTTTTTT. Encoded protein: CASRSGRDTGELFF.

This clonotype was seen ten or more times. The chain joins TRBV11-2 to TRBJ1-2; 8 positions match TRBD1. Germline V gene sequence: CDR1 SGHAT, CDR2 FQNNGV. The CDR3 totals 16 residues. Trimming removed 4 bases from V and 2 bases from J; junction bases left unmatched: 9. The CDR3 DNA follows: TGTGCCAGCAGCTCCTACTCGACAGGGGAAAACTATGGCTACACCTTC. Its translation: CASSSYSTGENYGYTF.

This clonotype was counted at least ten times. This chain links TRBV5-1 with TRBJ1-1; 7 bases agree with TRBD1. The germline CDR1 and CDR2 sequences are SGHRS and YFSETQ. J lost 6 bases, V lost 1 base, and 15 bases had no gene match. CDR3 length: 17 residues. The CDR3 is CASSLSKFSTGPAEAFF. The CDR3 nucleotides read TGCGCCAGCAGCTTGTCGAAATTTTCGACAGGGCCCGCTGAAGCTTTCTTT.

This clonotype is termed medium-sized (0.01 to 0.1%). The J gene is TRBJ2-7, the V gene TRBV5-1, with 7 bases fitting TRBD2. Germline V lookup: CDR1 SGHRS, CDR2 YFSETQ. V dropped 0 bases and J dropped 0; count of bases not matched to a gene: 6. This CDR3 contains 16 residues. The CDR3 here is CASSLASSSGSYEQYF. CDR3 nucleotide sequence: TGCGCCAGCAGCTTGGCCTCGTCTAGCGGCTCCTACGAGCAGTACTTC.

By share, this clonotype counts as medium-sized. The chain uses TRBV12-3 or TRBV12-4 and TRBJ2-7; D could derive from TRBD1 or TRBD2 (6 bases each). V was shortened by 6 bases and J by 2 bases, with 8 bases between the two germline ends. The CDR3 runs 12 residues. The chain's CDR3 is CASRRGPYEQYF. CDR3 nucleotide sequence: TGTGCCAGCAGACGGGGGCCCTACGAGCAGTACTTC.

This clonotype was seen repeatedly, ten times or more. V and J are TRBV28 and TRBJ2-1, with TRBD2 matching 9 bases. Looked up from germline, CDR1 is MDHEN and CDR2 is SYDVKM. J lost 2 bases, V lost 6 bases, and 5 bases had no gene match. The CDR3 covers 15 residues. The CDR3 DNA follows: TGTGCCAGCAGCCGGCGCGGGGGGGCCTACAATGAGCAGTTCTTC. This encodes CASSRRGGAYNEQFF.

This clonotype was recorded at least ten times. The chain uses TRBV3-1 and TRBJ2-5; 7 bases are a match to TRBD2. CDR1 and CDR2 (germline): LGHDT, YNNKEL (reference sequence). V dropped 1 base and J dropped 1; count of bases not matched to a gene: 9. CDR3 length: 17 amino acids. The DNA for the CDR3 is TGTGCCAGCAGCCAAGTCGGACTAGGCAGAGGCCAAGAGACCCAGTACTTC. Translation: CASSQVGLGRGQETQYF.

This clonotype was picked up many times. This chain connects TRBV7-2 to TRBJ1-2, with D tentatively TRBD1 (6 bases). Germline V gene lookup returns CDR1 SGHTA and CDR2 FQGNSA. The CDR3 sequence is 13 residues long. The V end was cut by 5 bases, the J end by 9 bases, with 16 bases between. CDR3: CASSPDQGQSYTF. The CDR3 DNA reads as TGTGCCAGCAGCCCCGACCAGGGGCAGAGCTACACCTTC.

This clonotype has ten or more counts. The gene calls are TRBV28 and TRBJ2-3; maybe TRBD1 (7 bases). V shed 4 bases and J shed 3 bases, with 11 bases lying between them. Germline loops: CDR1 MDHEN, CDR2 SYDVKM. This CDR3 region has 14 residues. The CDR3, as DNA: TGTGCCAGCAGTTCCCCAGGGGGGACAGATACGCAGTATTTT. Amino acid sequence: CASSSPGGTDTQYF.

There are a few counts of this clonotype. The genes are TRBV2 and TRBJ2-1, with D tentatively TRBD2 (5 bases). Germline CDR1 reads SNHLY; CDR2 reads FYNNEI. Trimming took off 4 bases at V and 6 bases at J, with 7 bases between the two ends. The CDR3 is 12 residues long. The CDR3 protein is CASSGEGNEQFF. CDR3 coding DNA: TGTGCCAGCAGTGGTGAGGGCAATGAGCAGTTCTTC.

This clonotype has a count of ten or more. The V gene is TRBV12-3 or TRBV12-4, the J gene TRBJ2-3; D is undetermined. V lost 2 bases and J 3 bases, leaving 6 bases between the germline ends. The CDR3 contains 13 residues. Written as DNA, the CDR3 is TGTGCCAGCAGTTTATCGGAGACAGATACGCAGTATTTT. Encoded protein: CASSLSETDTQYF.

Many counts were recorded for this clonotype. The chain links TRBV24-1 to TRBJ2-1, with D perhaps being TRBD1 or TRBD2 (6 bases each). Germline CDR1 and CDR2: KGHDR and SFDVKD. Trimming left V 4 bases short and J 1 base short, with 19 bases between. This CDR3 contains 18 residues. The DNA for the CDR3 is TGTGCCACCAGTGACCGAGGTCCCGGGGGCTTTTCCTACAATGAGCAGTTCTTC. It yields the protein CATSDRGPGGFSYNEQFF.

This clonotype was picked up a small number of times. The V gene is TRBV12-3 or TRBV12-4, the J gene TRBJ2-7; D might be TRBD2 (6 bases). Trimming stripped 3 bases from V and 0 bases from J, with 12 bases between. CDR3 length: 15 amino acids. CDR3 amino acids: CASSFLGGISYEQYF. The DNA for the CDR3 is TGTGCCAGCAGTTTCCTGGGCGGGATCTCCTACGAGCAGTACTTC.